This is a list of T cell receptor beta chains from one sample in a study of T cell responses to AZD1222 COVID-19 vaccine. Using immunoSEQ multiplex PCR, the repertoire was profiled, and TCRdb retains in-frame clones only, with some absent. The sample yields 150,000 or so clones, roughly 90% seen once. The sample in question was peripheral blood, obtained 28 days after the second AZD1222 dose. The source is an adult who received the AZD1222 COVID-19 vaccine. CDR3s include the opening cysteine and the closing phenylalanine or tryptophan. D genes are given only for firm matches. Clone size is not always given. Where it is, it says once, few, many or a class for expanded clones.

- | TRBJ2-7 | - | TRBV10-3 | CAISELPPEQYF | TGTGCCATCAGTGAGTTACCTCCCGAGCAGTACTTC
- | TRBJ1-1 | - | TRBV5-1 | CASSLSSGTEAFF | TGCGCCAGCAGCTTGAGCTCTGGGACTGAAGCTTTCTTT
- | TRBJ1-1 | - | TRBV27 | CASRTSGEGTEAFF | TGTGCCAGCAGGACCTCCGGAGAGGGAACTGAAGCTTTCTTT
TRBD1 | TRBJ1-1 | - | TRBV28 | CASIGTGVETFF | TGTGCCAGCATCGGGACAGGTGTGGAAACTTTCTTT
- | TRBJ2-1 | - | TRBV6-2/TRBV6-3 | CASSRRFREVYNEQFF | TGTGCCAGCAGTCGTCGATTTAGGGAAGTCTACAATGAGCAGTTCTTC
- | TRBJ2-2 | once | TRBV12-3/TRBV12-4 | CASSLEPDRELFF | TGTGCCAGCAGTTTAGAACCCGACCGGGAGCTGTTTTTT
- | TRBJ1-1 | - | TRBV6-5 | CASSYRSNTEAFF | TGTGCCAGCAGTTACCGGTCGAACACTGAAGCTTTCTTT
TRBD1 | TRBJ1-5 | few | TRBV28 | CASGIWTGDSNQPQHF | TGTGCCAGCGGAATTTGGACAGGGGATAGCAATCAGCCCCAGCATTTT
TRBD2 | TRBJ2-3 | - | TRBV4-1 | CASSQIGAAGTTTDTQYF | TGCGCCAGCAGCCAAATCGGGGCAGCGGGAACGACCACAGATACGCAGTATTTT
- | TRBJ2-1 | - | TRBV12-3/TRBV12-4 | CATGQQYNEQFF | TGTGCCACTGGACAGCAGTACAATGAGCAGTTCTTC
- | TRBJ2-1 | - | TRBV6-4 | CASGDTTNEQFF | TGTGCCAGCGGGGATACGACCAATGAGCAGTTCTTC
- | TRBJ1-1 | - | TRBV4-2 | CASSQGGTVWGSGAAFF | TGTGCCAGCAGCCAAGGAGGTACGGTTTGGGGCTCGGGGGCAGCTTTCTTT
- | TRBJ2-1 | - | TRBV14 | CASSQGAARARSYNEQFF | TGTGCCAGCAGCCAAGGGGCTGCGCGGGCTAGGTCCTACAATGAGCAGTTCTTC
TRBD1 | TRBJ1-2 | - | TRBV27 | CASSDRVAWGYTF | TGTGCCAGCAGCGACAGGGTGGCATGGGGCTACACCTTC
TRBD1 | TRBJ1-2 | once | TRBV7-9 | CASSYDSGQYGYTF | TGTGCCAGCAGCTATGATTCGGGACAGTATGGCTACACCTTC
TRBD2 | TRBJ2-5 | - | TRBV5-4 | CASSVTSGGKETQYF | TGTGCCAGCAGCGTGACTAGCGGGGGAAAGGAGACCCAGTACTTC
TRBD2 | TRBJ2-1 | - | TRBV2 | CASSEKAGLLAGGPGNEQFF | TGTGCCAGCAGTGAAAAAGCGGGTCTACTAGCGGGAGGGCCTGGAAATGAGCAGTTCTTC
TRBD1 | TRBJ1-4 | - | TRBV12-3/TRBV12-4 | CASSLEGTAQLFF | TGTGCCAGCAGCTTAGAAGGGACAGCACAACTGTTTTTT
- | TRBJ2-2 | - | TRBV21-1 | CASSKGSRRNTGELFF | TGTGCCAGCAGCAAAGGGTCAAGGAGAAACACCGGGGAGCTGTTTTTT
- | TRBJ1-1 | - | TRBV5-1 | CASSGGTANTEAFF | TGCGCCAGCAGCGGAGGGACCGCTAACACTGAAGCTTTCTTT
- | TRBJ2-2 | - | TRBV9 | CASSVDGTGELFF | TGTGCCAGCAGCGTAGACGGCACCGGGGAGCTGTTTTTT
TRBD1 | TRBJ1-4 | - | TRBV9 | CASSRTGPSTNEKLFF | TGTGCCAGCAGCCGGACAGGGCCTTCAACTAATGAAAAACTGTTTTTT